This TCR beta chain was identified in a study of early T cells in non-severe SARS-CoV-2 infection. To note about this clonotype: Its matching antigen is unknown.

TCRdb reprocessed the 5' RACE reads with MiXCR, giving one entry per CDR3 protein. In the table there are 70,000 or so distinct CDR3 sequences, about 13% of which are singletons. Overall study results and limits: The study's VDJdb matching favored anti-spike CD8 responses and missed private and CD4 specificities.

The source of this sequence is an adult who was a healthcare worker with PCR-confirmed SARS-CoV-2 infection or an uninfected control (not recorded which). The sample consisted of whole blood.

The CDR3 DNA reads as TGTGCCAGCAGCCGCATCCTCGGCGAGCAGTACTTC. As protein: CASSRILGEQYF. The genes are TRBV6-2 or TRBV6-3 and TRBJ2-7; the D is unclear. This CDR3 has 12 residues. V was shortened by 6 bases and J by 6 bases, with 12 bases between the two germline ends. Germline assignment: CDR1 MNHEY and CDR2 SVGEGT.